These 20 T cell receptor beta chains were all obtained from the same sample, sequenced in a study of blood T cells in healthy people across ages. Combining a sample-barcoded 5' primer with a J-beta primer mix, a second PCR ran for about 6 to 11 cycles. TCRdb re-called the 5' RACE reads through MiXCR, storing one row per CDR3 protein. Found here are just over 800,000 distinct CDR3 sequences, 55% to 65% of them singletons; the top ten hold around 30%. The specimen was blood. These TCRs come from a man younger than 45 in good health.

The rearrangement links TRBV27 to TRBJ2-5; TRBD2 aligns across 8 bases. TRBJ2-7 matches the DNA end more closely, so the J call is doubtful. CDR1 and CDR2 (germline): MNHEY, SMNVEV (reference sequence). The CDR3 covers 15 residues. The CDR3 spells CASSFAGGTVYEQYF. The CDR3 region has the DNA TGTGCCAGCAGTTTTGCGGGAGGTACAGTCTACGAGCAGTACTTC.

CDR3 in DNA: TGCGCCAGCAGCTTCGGGGGGCCGGGAGAGACCCAGTACTTC. Its protein product is CASSFGGPGETQYF. V usage is TRBV5-1 and J usage is TRBJ2-5; weak D call: TRBD2 (7 bases). V gave up 2 bases and J gave up 4 bases, with 12 bases separating them. Per germline, CDR1 SGHRS and CDR2 YFSETQ. The CDR3 extends over 14 amino acids.

This clonotype was observed a handful of times. The CDR3 loop is CSASPFTGQPYEQYF. In DNA form, the CDR3 reads TGCAGTGCTAGCCCATTCACGGGACAGCCGTACGAGCAGTACTTC. This sequence joins TRBV20-1 and TRBJ2-7, with TRBD1 identical over 7 bases. Trimming cost V 3 bases and J 4 bases; bases outside gene matches: 12. The CDR3 is made up of 15 amino acids. Germline CDR1 DFQATT, CDR2 SNEGSKA (reference sequence).

The CDR3 loop is CSASISSGGDTDTQYF. CDR3 sequence (DNA): TGCAGTGCTAGTATCTCTAGCGGGGGAGACACAGATACGCAGTATTTT. The chain uses TRBV20-1 and TRBJ2-3; the match to TRBD2 covers 10 bases. V trimming: 3 bases; J trimming: 2 bases; junction bases outside the gene matches: 8. The V gene's germline CDR1 is DFQATT and CDR2 SNEGSKA (reference sequence). The CDR3 covers 16 residues.

This clonotype has only a few counts. The chain carries TRBV7-2 and TRBJ2-7; tentatively, D is TRBD1 (8 bases). The CDR3 has 15 amino acids. V gave up 5 bases and J gave up 2 bases, with 16 bases separating them. CDR1 SGHTA and CDR2 FQGNSA come from the germline V gene. The CDR3 DNA sequence: TGTGCCAGCAGCCCGGGGGGACAGGCAGCCTACGAGCAGTACTTC. It yields the protein CASSPGGQAAYEQYF.

This chain links TRBV20-1 with TRBJ1-5; a possible D gene is TRBD1 (5 bases). V lost 0 bases and J 7 bases, leaving 13 bases between the germline ends. This CDR3 comprises 14 residues. CDR1 is DFQATT, CDR2 SNEGSKA, per germline (reference sequence). The CDR3 loop reads CSARDPAGSQPQHF. The CDR3, as DNA: TGCAGTGCTAGAGACCCTGCAGGGAGCCAGCCCCAGCATTTT.

The chain joins TRBV5-5 to TRBJ2-7, with 7 nucleotides matching TRBD2. Germline loops: CDR1 SGHKS, CDR2 YYEKEE (reference sequence). The CDR3 is 14 residues long. V trimming: 2 bases; J trimming: 3 bases; junction bases outside the gene matches: 5. This CDR3 reads CASSFHRTSYEQYF. The CDR3, as DNA: TGTGCCAGCAGCTTTCACAGGACTAGCTACGAGCAGTACTTC.

This clonotype was seen a handful of times. V usage is TRBV6-5 and J usage is TRBJ2-3; D is unclear. V lost 1 base, J lost 2 bases, and 10 bases lay in between. This CDR3 comprises 15 residues. CDR1 MNHEY and CDR2 SVGAGI come from the germline V gene. Here the CDR3 DNA reads TGTGCCAGCAGTTACTTGAAACCGTCCACAGATACGCAGTATTTT. As protein: CASSYLKPSTDTQYF.

A few counts support this clonotype. The CDR3 here is CASSPPSGELFF. The CDR3 region has the DNA TGTGCCAGCAGCCCCCCCTCCGGGGAGCTGTTTTTT. The rearrangement joins TRBV7-3 to TRBJ2-2; D not certain. V lost 5 bases, J lost 6 bases, and 7 bases lay in between. Germline loops: CDR1 SGHTA, CDR2 FQGTGA. The CDR3 runs to 12 residues.

V is TRBV28 and J is TRBJ1-5; 7 positions match TRBD1. The CDR3 is made up of 14 amino acids. CDR1 is MDHEN and CDR2 is SYDVKM in the germline V gene. J lost 3 bases, V lost 8 bases, and 7 bases had no gene match. The DNA of the CDR3 is TGTGCCAGCCAGGGGGGGGCTAACAATCAGCCCCAGCATTTT. Its translation: CASQGGANNQPQHF.

The J gene is TRBJ1-2, the V gene TRBV3-1, with D hard to call. Trimming pared 0 bases from V and 4 bases from J, leaving 6 bases between. Germline V CDR1 and CDR2: LGHDT, YNNKEL (reference sequence). The CDR3 has 13 residues. The CDR3 sequence: CASSQDFGYGYTF. For the CDR3, the DNA is TGTGCCAGCAGCCAAGATTTCGGCTATGGCTACACCTTC.

A few counts support this clonotype. CDR3 DNA sequence: TGCAGTGCTAGAGAACTCCAGGACAGGGGTCGCGAGCAGTACTTC. It yields the protein CSARELQDRGREQYF. This chain connects TRBV20-1 to TRBJ2-5; 9 bases map to TRBD1. Judging by the DNA end, TRBJ2-7 fits better; the J call may be wrong. In germline, CDR1 is DFQATT, CDR2 SNEGSKA (reference sequence). The length of the CDR3 is 15 residues.

The chain is built from TRBV7-9 and TRBJ2-1; D tentatively reads TRBD1 or TRBD2 (6 bases each). V was clipped by 5 bases and J by 3 bases, with 14 bases between them. CDR1 and CDR2 from the germline V gene are SEHNR and FQNEAQ (reference sequence). The CDR3 spans 15 residues. CDR3 nucleotides: TGTGCCAGCAGCCAGCGGGCAGGGGTCTACAATGAGCAGTTCTTC. This codes for CASSQRAGVYNEQFF.

There are a few counts of this clonotype. J is TRBJ2-3 and V is TRBV7-2; the D is unclear. CDR1 and CDR2 (germline): SGHTA, FQGNSA. The V and J ends lost 0 bases and 4 bases respectively, with 8 bases between them. The CDR3 has 14 residues. In DNA form, the CDR3 reads TGTGCCAGCAGCTTAGCCTGGCAGTCAGATACGCAGTATTTT. Translated: CASSLAWQSDTQYF.

This clonotype was seen only a few times. This chain links TRBV2 with TRBJ2-5; D might be TRBD1 (6 bases). Germline V gene sequence: CDR1 SNHLY, CDR2 FYNNEI. Trimming left V 2 bases short and J 7 bases short, with 11 bases between. This CDR3 has 13 residues. The CDR3 DNA reads TGTGCCAGCAGTGAACTGGGGGCCGTGACCCAGTACTTC. Residues: CASSELGAVTQYF.

A word on this clonotype: The junction differs from germline at one of its ends, possibly a read error. The chain has TRBV9 and TRBJ2-1; 7 nucleotides line up with TRBD1. CDR3 length equals 15 residues. From germline, CDR1 is SGDLS and CDR2 YYNGEE. In DNA form, the CDR3 reads TGTGCCAGCAGCGTTAGGGGGACAGAATACAATGGGCAGTTCTTC. Translating gives CASSVRGTEYNGQFF. Full variable domain (outside the CDR3, taken from reference TRBV9 and TRBJ2-1): DSGVTQTPKHLITATGQRVTLRCSPRSGDLSVYWYQQSLDQGLQFLIQYYNGEERAKGNILERFSAQQFPDLHSELNLSSLELGDSALYFCASSVRGTEYNGQFFGPGTRLTVL.

This clonotype was picked up one time. The chain combines TRBV12-3 or TRBV12-4 with TRBJ2-7; 7 bases map to TRBD1. This CDR3 comprises 15 residues. V lost 4 bases to trimming and J lost 2 bases; unmatched junction nucleotides: 8. The chain's CDR3 is CASSWGTGTAYEQYF. CDR3 sequence (DNA): TGTGCCAGCAGTTGGGGAACCGGGACAGCCTACGAGCAGTACTTC.

The chain uses TRBV6-6 and TRBJ2-1; TRBD1 matches at 7 bases. Germline V CDR1 and CDR2: MNHNY, SVGAGI (reference sequence). With V trimmed by 0 bases and J by 4 bases, 0 bases remained unmatched. CDR3 length: 14 amino acids. CDR3 residues: CASSYSGQYNEQFF. The CDR3 bases are TGTGCCAGCAGTTACTCGGGACAGTACAATGAGCAGTTCTTC.

This clonotype was recorded a few times. This rearrangement joins TRBV7-2 to TRBJ1-2, with TRBD1 as a possible D gene (5 bases). The CDR3 covers 14 residues. Germline lookup yields CDR1 SGHTA and CDR2 FQGNSA. V lost 3 bases and J lost 3, with 11 bases in between. The CDR3 DNA follows: TGTGCCAGCAGCTTTCCAGGGCACGACTATGGCTACACCTTC. It yields the protein CASSFPGHDYGYTF.

The chain combines TRBV7-9 with TRBJ1-4, with 8 bases fitting TRBD1. Germline V gene sequence: CDR1 SEHNR, CDR2 FQNEAQ (reference sequence). The V segment lost 5 bases and the J segment 3 bases; nucleotides outside the gene matches: 5. The CDR3 runs 15 residues. The DNA of the CDR3 is TGTGCCAGCAGCCAGACGACAGGGGCTAATGAAAAACTGTTTTTT. It yields the protein CASSQTTGANEKLFF. Full variable domain (missing parts from reference TRBV7-9 and TRBJ1-4): DTGVSQNPRHKITKRGQNVTFRCDPISEHNRLYWYRQTLGQGPEFLTYFQNEAQLEKSRLLSDRFSAERPKGSFSTLEIQRTEQGDSAMYLCASSQTTGANEKLFFGSGTQLSVL.